A single sample gave rise to the 27 T cell receptor beta chains below, sequenced in a study of CD8 T cells in ankylosing spondylitis. TCRdb passed the 5' RACE reads through MiXCR, listing each CDR3 protein once. Altogether around 330,000 distinct CDR3 sequences are present, around 10% being singletons, with the ten largest covering around 8.4%. Sequenced: blood, either unsorted or a sorted T cell fraction (not recorded which). Every receptor here comes from a female donor with ankylosing spondylitis or in good health (not recorded which).

Ten or more counts support this clonotype. The rearrangement joins TRBV12-3 or TRBV12-4 to TRBJ2-5; no clear D. The CDR3 is 11 amino acids. Between the trimmed V and J ends, which lost 10 bases and 5 bases, there was a span of 11 bases. This CDR3 is CATQQRETQYF. DNA for the CDR3: TGTGCCACCCAACAACGGGAGACCCAGTACTTC.

This clonotype was seen at least ten times. This chain connects TRBV12-3 or TRBV12-4 to TRBJ1-1, with no clear D. This CDR3 is built from 12 residues. The V gene lost 6 bases and the J gene lost 6 bases, with 11 bases spanning the gap. The CDR3 loop is CASSTLEPEAFF. The CDR3 DNA reads as TGTGCCAGCAGCACCCTAGAACCTGAAGCTTTCTTT.

Comment on this clonotype: One base away lies a much larger clone, so this may be a sequencing read error. V and J are TRBV7-8 and TRBJ1-1; D is unclear. The CDR3 is made up of 16 amino acids. From germline, CDR1 is SGHVS and CDR2 FQNEAQ. The CDR3 spells CASSLDIVGMNTEASF. CDR3 coding DNA: TGTGCCAGCAGCTTAGATATTGTCGGGATGAACACTGAAGCTTCCTTT. The full variable domain, completed using reference TRBV7-8 and TRBJ1-1, is GAGVSQSPRYKVAKRGQDVALRCDPISGHVSLFWYQQALGQGPEFLTYFQNEAQLDKSGLPSDRFFAERPEGSVSTLKIQRTQQEDSAVYLCASSLDIVGMNTEASFGQGTRLTVV.

As to this clonotype: A much larger clone sits a single nucleotide away, making a read error possible. The CDR3 DNA is TGCGCCAGCAGCTTGGCCGTACAAGAGACCCCGTACTTC. Translated: CASSLAVQETPYF. The chain has TRBV5-1 and TRBJ2-5; D unclear. The CDR3 is 13 amino acids. Germline values: CDR1 SGHRS, CDR2 YFSETQ.

V and J are TRBV29-1 and TRBJ2-3; unclear D gene. The CDR3 totals 14 residues. V was shortened by 6 bases and J by 0 bases, with 13 bases between the two germline ends. Germline assignment: CDR1 SQVTM and CDR2 ANQGSEA. Written as DNA, the CDR3 is TGCAGCGTCGTAGAGAAGGAGAGCACAGATACGCAGTATTTT. Translating gives CSVVEKESTDTQYF.

This clonotype was picked up many times. The chain uses TRBV5-1 and TRBJ2-7; 11 bases are shared with TRBD1. J gave up 5 bases and V 4 bases, and 5 bases lay outside the gene matches. This CDR3 contains 14 residues. The germline V gene encodes CDR1 SGHRS and CDR2 YFSETQ. The CDR3 sequence is CASSRGQGVDEQYF. In DNA form, the CDR3 reads TGCGCCAGCAGCAGGGGACAGGGGGTCGACGAGCAGTACTTC. The full variable domain, completed using reference TRBV5-1 and TRBJ2-7, is KAGVTQTPRYLIKTRGQQVTLSCSPISGHRSVSWYQQTPGQGLQFLFEYFSETQRNKGNFPGRFSGRQFSNSRSEMNVSTLELGDSALYLCASSRGQGVDEQYFGPGTRLTVT.

Many counts were recorded for this clonotype. The V call is TRBV28, the J call TRBJ2-4, with TRBD2 as a possible D gene (5 bases). Per the germline V gene, CDR1 is MDHEN and CDR2 is SYDVKM. This CDR3 is built from 12 residues. V dropped 6 bases and J dropped 6 bases, with 9 bases sitting between them. The CDR3 coding sequence is TGTGCCAGCAGCCGTGGGAGAAACATTCAGTACTTC. Translating it yields CASSRGRNIQYF.

The rearrangement joins TRBV7-2 to TRBJ1-5; a possible D gene is TRBD1 (5 bases). Trimming took off 4 bases at V and 1 base at J, with 8 bases between the two ends. Germline CDR1 is SGHTA and CDR2 is FQGNSA. This CDR3 contains 14 residues. The CDR3 DNA is TGTGCCAGCAGCTGGGGGGTAAGCAATCAGCCCCAGCATTTT. Translation gives CASSWGVSNQPQHF. Full variable domain (missing parts from reference TRBV7-2 and TRBJ1-5): GAGVSQSPSNKVTEKGKDVELRCDPISGHTALYWYRQSLGQGLEFLIYFQGNSAPDKSGLPSDRFSAERTGGSVSTLTIQRTQQEDSAVYLCASSWGVSNQPQHFGDGTRLSIL.

This clonotype was seen repeatedly, ten times or more. The V gene is TRBV9, the J gene TRBJ2-1; 8 nucleotides agree with TRBD2. In germline, CDR1 is SGDLS, CDR2 YYNGEE. This CDR3 region has 15 residues. Trimming took 0 bases from V and 4 from J; bases not matched to a gene: 3. In DNA form, the CDR3 reads TGTGCCAGCAGCGTAGTGACGGGGGGGTACAATGAGCAGTTCTTC. This gives the protein CASSVVTGGYNEQFF.

J is TRBJ1-1 and V is TRBV3-1, with TRBD1 as a possible D gene (5 bases). V gave up 11 bases and J gave up 5 bases, with 36 bases separating them. CDR1 and CDR2 from the germline V gene are LGHDT and YNNKEL (reference sequence). This CDR3 comprises 19 residues. This CDR3 is CACCLTSGSVWDGKTEAFF. CDR3 in DNA: TGTGCCTGCTGTTTGACTAGCGGGAGCGTATGGGACGGAAAAACTGAAGCTTTCTTT. The full variable domain, completed using reference TRBV3-1 and TRBJ1-1, is DTAVSQTPKYLVTQMGNDKSIKCEQNLGHDTMYWYKQDSKKFLKIMFSYNNKELIINETVPNRFSPKSPDKAHLNLHINSLELGDSAVYFCACCLTSGSVWDGKTEAFFGQGTRLTVV.

This clonotype was counted at least ten times. The chain links TRBV24-1 to TRBJ2-3; 7 bases align to TRBD1. In germline, CDR1 is KGHDR, CDR2 SFDVKD. The J segment lost 4 bases and the V segment lost 7 bases, leaving 7 bases of the junction unmatched. The CDR3 covers 14 residues. The CDR3 DNA sequence: TGTGCCACCAGAGAACAGGGGTTTGCAGATACGCAGTATTTT. The encoded protein is CATREQGFADTQYF.

V and J are TRBV21-1 and TRBJ2-3; the D call of TRBD2 is as the table states it, not checked on the DNA. TRBV21-1 corresponds to a pseudogene. The CDR3 totals 17 residues. Here the CDR3 reads CASSVRIGTSETDTQYF. Here the CDR3 DNA reads TGTGCCAGCAGCGTCCGGATCGGGACTAGCGAAACAGATACGCAGTATTTT.

In this sample, this clonotype turned up many times. The rearrangement links TRBV5-6 to TRBJ1-2, with 7 bases aligning to TRBD1. The germline V gene has CDR1 SGHDT and CDR2 YYEEEE. J lost 3 bases, V lost 4 bases, and 9 bases had no gene match. The CDR3 extends over 15 amino acids. The DNA of the CDR3 is TGTGCCAGCAGCGGAGGGACAGATACTTACTATGGCTACACCTTC. This translates into CASSGGTDTYYGYTF.

There are a few counts of this clonotype. The genes are TRBV7-2 and TRBJ2-3; unclear D gene. The V and J ends lost 4 bases and 4 bases respectively, with 0 bases between them. CDR1 is SGHTA, CDR2 FQGNSA, per germline. This CDR3 comprises 10 residues. CDR3 protein: CASSSDTQYF. The CDR3 DNA follows: TGTGCCAGCAGCTCAGATACGCAGTATTTT.

The gene calls are TRBV6-5 and TRBJ1-5, with unresolved D. This CDR3 comprises 12 residues. The germline CDR1 and CDR2 sequences are MNHEY and SVGAGI. Deletions cut 4 bases from V and 6 bases from J, with 7 bases between. This CDR3 reads CASSFAFQPQHF. As DNA, the CDR3 is TGTGCCAGCAGTTTTGCGTTTCAGCCCCAGCATTTT.

This clonotype was picked up many times. The V and J genes are TRBV20-1 and TRBJ1-2; TRBD1 is a possible D gene (5 bases). CDR1 is DFQATT and CDR2 is SNEGSKA in the germline V gene (reference sequence). V lost 4 bases and J lost 7, with 16 bases in between. The CDR3 is 13 amino acids. The CDR3 reads CSAKAGGYSGYTF. The CDR3 DNA reads as TGCAGTGCTAAGGCGGGGGGATACAGTGGCTACACCTTC.

This clonotype occurred many times. The genes are TRBV7-7 and TRBJ2-2; D not certain. V lost 3 bases, J lost 4 bases, and 9 bases lay in between. The length of the CDR3 is 14 residues. In germline, CDR1 is SSHAT, CDR2 FNYEAQ (reference sequence). For the CDR3, the DNA is TGTGCCAGCAGCTTCTCCAGCTCCACCGGGGAGCTGTTTTTT. This gives the protein CASSFSSSTGELFF.

This clonotype was counted many times. The rearrangement links TRBV29-1 to TRBJ2-3, with 7 nucleotides matching TRBD2. After removal of 7 bases from V and 4 bases from J, the junction contained 11 bases not matched to a gene. The CDR3 extends over 14 amino acids. Per germline, CDR1 SQVTM and CDR2 ANQGSEA. As DNA, the CDR3 is TGCAGCGGGGGGAGCGGGATGGGCGCAGATACGCAGTATTTT. Residues: CSGGSGMGADTQYF.

This clonotype has only a few counts. V and J are TRBV7-9 and TRBJ1-2; possible D gene TRBD1, 5 bases. The CDR3 extends over 10 amino acids. Germline CDR1 reads SEHNR; CDR2 reads FQNEAQ (reference sequence). This chain's CDR3 is CVTPGDGYTF. DNA for the CDR3: TGTGTGACACCGGGGGACGGCTACACCTTC. Together with reference TRBV7-9 and TRBJ1-2, the CDR3 gives the full variable domain: DTGVSQNPRHKITKRGQNVTFRCDPISEHNRLYWYRQTLGQGPEFLTYFQNEAQLEKSRLLSDRFSAERPKGSFSTLEIQRTEQGDSAMYLCVTPGDGYTFGSGTRLTVV.

This clonotype was observed a few times. The chain's CDR3 is CASSQEGGLTEAFF. The CDR3 nucleotides are TGTGCCAGCAGCCAAGAGGGGGGGCTTACTGAAGCTTTCTTT. The genes are TRBV5-5 and TRBJ1-1; TRBD1 might be the D (6 bases). The CDR3 length is 14 residues. Germline V CDR1 and CDR2: SGHKS, YYEKEE (reference sequence). V dropped 4 bases and J dropped 5 bases, with 15 bases sitting between them.

This clonotype was seen many times. This chain uses TRBV6-5 with TRBJ1-1; D may be TRBD1 (5 bases). The ends were cut back, 4 bases at V and 3 bases at J, with 9 bases in the middle. This CDR3 region has 13 residues. Germline CDR1 and CDR2: MNHEY and SVGAGI. CDR3 residues: CASSSGGDTEAFF. In DNA, the CDR3 is TGTGCCAGCAGTTCCGGGGGGGACACTGAAGCTTTCTTT.

In DNA form, the CDR3 reads TGTGCCATCAGTAAGGGGCTTGGTGCTGAAGCTTTCTTT. Translated: CAISKGLGAEAFF. The rearrangement links TRBV10-3 to TRBJ1-1, with a weak D call TRBD1 (5 bases). The CDR3 length is 13 residues. Germline V gives CDR1 ENHRY, CDR2 SYGVKD. The V end was cut by 5 bases, the J end by 6 bases, with 13 bases between.

This clonotype was recorded many times. CDR3 bases: TGTGCCAGCACCCCGGGCCGCTCCTACAATGAGCAGTTCTTC. Protein sequence: CASTPGRSYNEQFF. The rearrangement uses TRBV12-3 or TRBV12-4 and TRBJ2-1; no clear D gene. The CDR3 covers 14 residues. With 7 bases removed from V and 0 bases from J, the gap between germline ends came to 10 bases.

This clonotype was counted at least ten times. This chain uses TRBV10-3 with TRBJ1-1; 8 nucleotides agree with TRBD1. The V gene's germline CDR1 is ENHRY and CDR2 SYGVKD. The CDR3 is 14 residues long. The J segment lost 11 bases and the V segment lost 2 bases, leaving 10 bases of the junction unmatched. Here the CDR3 DNA reads TGTGCCATCAGTGAGGGGACAGGTACCCTCGACGCTTTCTTT. This sequence encodes CAISEGTGTLDAFF.

A word on this clonotype: A much more abundant neighbour one base away suggests this may be a read error. The chain combines TRBV20-1 with TRBJ2-7; 13 bases match TRBD2. CDR3 length equals 16 residues. Germline V gene sequence: CDR1 DFQATT, CDR2 SNEGSKA (reference sequence). With 5 bases clipped from V and 3 bases from J, the junction kept 10 bases outside the gene matches. This CDR3 is CSAGFAGTSGIYEQYF. Here the CDR3 DNA reads TGCAGTGCTGGTTTCGCCGGGACTAGCGGGATCTACGAGCAGTACTTC.

This clonotype was seen more than once but under ten times. The chain couples TRBV20-1 to TRBJ1-1; TRBD1 agrees at 10 bases. Germline loops: CDR1 DFQATT, CDR2 SNEGSKA (reference sequence). Trimming cost V 2 bases and J 5 bases; bases outside gene matches: 8. This CDR3 contains 15 residues. The CDR3 reads CSARLRRDRGTEAFF. As DNA, the CDR3 is TGCAGTGCTAGATTGCGCCGGGACAGGGGAACTGAAGCTTTCTTT.

The J gene is TRBJ2-5, the V gene TRBV5-1, with TRBD1 identical over 7 bases. The V segment lost 4 bases and the J segment 5 bases; nucleotides outside the gene matches: 8. This CDR3 spans 14 amino acids. Germline V gene sequence: CDR1 SGHRS, CDR2 YFSETQ. This CDR3 is CASSGTEWRETQYF. In nucleotides, the CDR3 is TGCGCCAGCAGCGGGACAGAATGGCGGGAGACCCAGTACTTC. Variable domain in full (rest from reference TRBV5-1 and TRBJ2-5): KAGVTQTPRYLIKTRGQQVTLSCSPISGHRSVSWYQQTPGQGLQFLFEYFSETQRNKGNFPGRFSGRQFSNSRSEMNVSTLELGDSALYLCASSGTEWRETQYFGPGTRLLVL.